Presented here are 4 T cell receptor beta chains from one specimen sequenced in a study of CXCR3-negative and CXCR3-positive naive CD8 T cells. Libraries were UMI-labeled 5' RACE TRB cDNA. TCRdb reworked the 5' RACE reads into one entry per CDR3 protein, no DNA. The listing contains fewer than 95,000 distinct CDR3 sequences. Input material: naive CXCR3- CD8+ T cells from blood. The subset is: CD45RO-CCR7+CD27+CD95- naive CD8+ T cells lacking CXCR3 (TNR3-). The receptors stem from a human donor in good health. Some clones in this sample may be carry-over from other donors' samples.

The J gene is TRBJ2-1, the V gene TRBV29-1; TCRdb picks TRBD2, but there is no DNA to check that call. Looked up from germline, CDR1 is SQVTM and CDR2 is ANQGSEA. This CDR3 region has 14 residues. CDR3 region: CSVEGLAGVGEQFF.

The chain recombines TRBV28 with TRBJ1-6; no DNA is available, so the TRBD1 call from TCRdb remains unchecked. This CDR3 has 13 amino acids. CDR1 MDHEN and CDR2 SYDVKM come from the germline V gene. This CDR3 reads CASSFPGGRPLHF.

The rearrangement joins TRBV29-1 to TRBJ2-1; TCRdb's D gene call, TRBD2, goes unchecked for lack of DNA. The CDR3 is 16 amino acids. Germline V gene lookup returns CDR1 SQVTM and CDR2 ANQGSEA. The CDR3 region is CSVRTSGGGYYNEQFF.

The chain combines TRBV11-2 with TRBJ1-1; TCRdb designates TRBD1, a call that cannot be tested without DNA. This CDR3 contains 13 residues. Germline V gene data show CDR1 as SGHAT and CDR2 as FQNNGV. The CDR3 sequence: CASSLAPGQGTFF.